Listed here are 14 T cell receptor beta chains from one sample, sequenced in a study of monozygotic twins with inflammatory bowel disease. With the 5' RACE reads reprocessed, TCRdb shows one record per CDR3 protein and no DNA. The sample has a few hundred thousand distinct CDR3 sequences. Sequencing was carried out using blood. All receptors derive from a human donor with ulcerative colitis or Crohn's disease, or a healthy co-twin of an affected twin (not recorded which).

The chain uses TRBV4-3 and TRBJ1-3; TCRdb designates TRBD1, a call that cannot be tested without DNA. In germline, CDR1 is LGHNA, CDR2 YSLEER. The CDR3 extends over 17 amino acids. The CDR3 protein is CASSQATTGIGGNTIYF.

V is TRBV10-2 and J is TRBJ2-2; TCRdb returns TRBD2, unconfirmable since there is no DNA. The germline V gene has CDR1 WSHSY and CDR2 SAAADI. The CDR3 runs 15 residues. This chain's CDR3 is CASTTSDTPTGELFF.

This chain uses TRBV24-1 with TRBJ2-3; TCRdb outputs TRBD1, but without DNA this stays unchecked. Germline V gives CDR1 KGHDR, CDR2 SFDVKD. CDR3 length: 17 residues. CDR3: CATSGALGGPWTDTQYF.

The rearrangement joins TRBV12-3 or TRBV12-4 to TRBJ2-1. This CDR3 is 14 amino acids long. Here the CDR3 reads CASSKYTEMDEQFF.

This chain links TRBV6-2 or TRBV6-3 with TRBJ1-1; the TRBD1 assignment by TCRdb is unverifiable without DNA. CDR3 length: 14 amino acids. Germline CDR1 and CDR2: MNHEY and SVGEGT. CDR3 protein: CASSWGNNRGTAFF.

The rearrangement joins TRBV5-5 to TRBJ1-2; without DNA, the TCRdb call of TRBD1 cannot be checked. This CDR3 is 15 amino acids long. CDR1 and CDR2 (germline): SGHKS, YYEKEE (reference sequence). CDR3 region: CASSLLGGGNYGYTF.

The chain uses TRBV7-3 and TRBJ2-3; absent DNA, TCRdb's TRBD2 call cannot be checked. CDR3 length equals 14 residues. Looked up from germline, CDR1 is SGHTA and CDR2 is FQGTGA. The CDR3 loop is CASSPALIQFTQYF.

The chain is built from TRBV7-9 and TRBJ2-5. CDR1 and CDR2 from the germline V gene are SEHNR and FQNEAQ (reference sequence). The CDR3 loop spans 13 amino acids. This CDR3 reads CASSFGRKETQYF.

The V gene is TRBV6-6, the J gene TRBJ2-1; lacking DNA, the TRBD1 call made by TCRdb goes unchecked. The CDR3 is made up of 12 amino acids. CDR1 is MNHNY, CDR2 SVGAGI, per germline (reference sequence). CDR3 protein: CASSYSPGWVFF.

This chain connects TRBV4-3 to TRBJ2-7. CDR3 size: 15 residues. Germline CDR1 LGHNA, CDR2 YSLEER. The CDR3 here is CASSQSELPSYEQYF.

Here the CDR3 reads CASSEVDRLYGYTF. J is TRBJ1-2 and V is TRBV2; TCRdb picks TRBD1, but there is no DNA to check that call. CDR3 length: 14 residues. The germline CDR1 and CDR2 sequences are SNHLY and FYNNEI.

This sequence joins TRBV20-1 and TRBJ2-4; TCRdb's assignment of TRBD2 cannot be checked, as there is no DNA. The CDR3 is 14 residues long. Per germline, CDR1 DFQATT and CDR2 SNEGSKA (reference sequence). CDR3 amino acids: CSASDDSGVNIQYF.

The gene calls are TRBV24-1 and TRBJ2-3; the TRBD1 assignment by TCRdb is unverifiable without DNA. Looked up from germline, CDR1 is KGHDR and CDR2 is SFDVKD. The length of the CDR3 is 15 residues. The chain's CDR3 is CATSDWTGAEDTQYF.

J is TRBJ2-1 and V is TRBV12-3 or TRBV12-4; TCRdb's D call, TRBD1, is unchecked because there is no DNA. The CDR3 loop spans 12 amino acids. The CDR3 loop is CASSFLTLEQFF.